These T cell receptor beta chains were read from a single sample in a study of blood T cell repertoires in COVID-19. The repertoire was sequenced with immunoSEQ multiplex PCR; TCRdb's copy has only in-frame clones and lacks some. Among approximately 58,000 clones listed, 70% to 90% were seen once. The sample taken for sequencing was peripheral blood. The receptors come from a man aged 60 to 75 with COVID-19, enrolled during active disease. CDR3s include the opening cysteine and the closing phenylalanine or tryptophan. The order of the fields is J gene, D gene, V gene, clone size, CDR3 DNA, CDR3 protein. The D gene is left open where the match is weak. Not all rows give a size; the values are once, few, many and, for expanded clones, a class.

TRBJ1-4,.,TRBV5-1,.,TGCGCCAGCAGTTCGGGGGGCCCTAATGAAAAACTGTTTTTT,CASSSGGPNEKLFF
TRBJ1-6,TRBD1,TRBV20-1,.,TGCAGTGCTAGTCATCCAACAGGGGACATCGATAATTCACCCCTCCACTTT,CSASHPTGDIDNSPLHF
TRBJ2-3,.,TRBV2,few,TGTGCCAGCAGGCAGGAACGACAAGATACGCAGTATTTT,CASRQERQDTQYF
TRBJ1-3,.,TRBV5-1,.,TGCGCCAGCAGCTTGCGGACAGACAAGGGAAACACCATATATTTT,CASSLRTDKGNTIYF
TRBJ2-3,TRBD2,TRBV7-3,.,TGTGCCAGCAGCCCTGGGGTAGCGGGGGGACACTATACGCAGTATTTT,CASSPGVAGGHYTQYF
TRBJ2-2,.,TRBV7-6,.,TGTGCCAGCAGCCCCGAGAGTGTAAACACCGGGGAGCTGTTTTTT,CASSPESVNTGELFF
TRBJ2-7,.,TRBV7-2,.,TGTGCCAGCAGCCTCGCAGGGGTCTCCTACGAGCAGTACTTC,CASSLAGVSYEQYF
TRBJ2-7,TRBD2,TRBV14,.,TGTGCCAGCAGCCAAGGATCGGGGGGATCTCGTTATTTCTACGAGCAGTACTTC,CASSQGSGGSRYFYEQYF
TRBJ1-4,.,TRBV4-1,.,TGCGCCAGCAGCCGGGGGGCTAATGAAAAACTGTTTTTT,CASSRGANEKLFF
TRBJ2-7,.,TRBV7-9,.,TGTGCCAGCAGCTTGTTAATCGCTTCGGGCGAGCAGTACTTC,CASSLLIASGEQYF
TRBJ1-5,.,TRBV15,once,TGTGCCACCAATCAGGGGTTCGGACAGCCCCAGCATTTT,CATNQGFGQPQHF
TRBJ1-6,TRBD1,TRBV27,.,TGTGCCAGCAGTTTATACGGGACAGATAATTCACCCCTCCACTTT,CASSLYGTDNSPLHF
TRBJ2-7,TRBD2,TRBV7-8,.,TGTGCCAGCAGCTTCGGTAGCGGGGGGGTTGTGCAGTACTTC,CASSFGSGGVVQYF
TRBJ2-3,TRBD2,TRBV19,.,TGTGCCAGTAGAGGACTAGCGGGCGGCACAGATACGCAGTATTTT,CASRGLAGGTDTQYF
TRBJ2-5,.,TRBV13,.,TGTGCCAGCAGCCCCGGCAGCGCTCAAGAGACCCAGTACTTC,CASSPGSAQETQYF
TRBJ2-1,.,TRBV7-2,.,TGTGCCAGCAGCCCCCAGAGTACTAGCTCCTACAATGAGCGGTTCTTC,CASSPQSTSSYNERFF
TRBJ1-6,.,TRBV15,.,TGTGCCACCAGCCCTAAGGCCAGGGCGAATTCACCCCTCCACTTT,CATSPKARANSPLHF
TRBJ1-2,.,TRBV5-1,.,TGCGCCAGCAGTCCCGGGACTAAGATCAATGGCTACACCTTC,CASSPGTKINGYTF
TRBJ2-7,.,TRBV29-1,.,TGCAGCGTTGAAGATCGAGGAGGGCTTCCGGAGCAGTACTTC,CSVEDRGGLPEQYF
TRBJ2-7,TRBD2,TRBV7-2,.,TGTGCCAGCAGCTTTACTAGCGGGGCCTACGAGCAGTACTTC,CASSFTSGAYEQYF
TRBJ2-1,.,TRBV5-1,.,TGCGCCAGCAGACGGAACCAGGGCACGGATGAGCAGTTCTTC,CASRRNQGTDEQFF
TRBJ1-5,.,TRBV19,.,TGTGCCAGTAGTGACCCCACATTAGGGGGTCAGCCCCAGCATTTT,CASSDPTLGGQPQHF
TRBJ2-1,TRBD2,TRBV24-1,.,TGTGCCACCAGTGACCCCGGGACTAGCGGGGGTGCTGAGCAGTTCTTC,CATSDPGTSGGAEQFF
TRBJ2-3,.,TRBV20-1,.,TGCAGTGCAACTCCCACAGATACGCAGTATTTT,CSATPTDTQYF
TRBJ2-1,TRBD2,TRBV4-2,.,TGTGCCAGCAGGAGCCGGAGTCCCCTAGCGGGCCGGAATGAGCAGTTCTTC,CASRSRSPLAGRNEQFF
TRBJ2-3,TRBD2,TRBV11-3,.,TGTGCCAGCAGCTCCAGAGGAGCGGGGGGACGCACGACGCAGTATTTT,CASSSRGAGGRTTQYF
TRBJ1-3,.,TRBV30,.,TGTGCCTGGAAAAGACAGGACTCTGGAAACACCATATATTTT,CAWKRQDSGNTIYF
TRBJ2-7,TRBD1,TRBV5-1,.,TGCGCCAGCAGCTTAGGCCAGGGGGCTATCGAGCAGTACTTC,CASSLGQGAIEQYF
TRBJ2-7,.,TRBV5-4,.,TGTGCCAGCAGCCTAGTAGGACAAACCTACGAGCAGTACTTC,CASSLVGQTYEQYF
TRBJ1-2,.,TRBV2,.,TGTGCCAGCAGTGATCAAGCTGGCTACACCTTC,CASSDQAGYTF
TRBJ2-3,.,TRBV7-8,.,TGTGCCAGCAGCCCTCACTTTACAGATACGCAGTATTTT,CASSPHFTDTQYF